These T cell receptor beta chains were read from a single sample in a study of T cells of healthy individuals. TCRdb processed the 5' RACE reads anew with MiXCR; each CDR3 protein has one entry. The data contain fewer than 75,000 distinct CDR3 sequences, about 16% of them singletons. Every receptor here comes from a human donor in good health. Both conserved end residues are part of each CDR3. A D gene is named only where the DNA matches it firmly. Expanded clones get a size class; other rows say once, few or many, or leave the size out.

V	J	size	D	CDR3	DNA
TRBV27	TRBJ1-6	once	.	CASTQLRDADSPLHF	TGTGCCAGCACCCAGCTGAGGGATGCTGATTCACCCCTCCACTTT
TRBV6-2/TRBV6-3	TRBJ2-1	.	.	CASSDRHDYNEQFF	TGTGCCAGCAGCGACCGACACGACTACAATGAGCAGTTCTTC
TRBV5-6	TRBJ1-5	.	.	CASSLYPSNQPQHF	TGTGCCAGCAGCTTGTATCCCAGCAATCAGCCCCAGCATTTT
TRBV4-1	TRBJ1-5	many	.	CASSQIGGNQPQHF	TGCGCCAGCAGCCAGATTGGGGGCAATCAGCCCCAGCATTTT
TRBV7-3	TRBJ2-5	.	TRBD2	CASSPGTSGGARQETQYF	TGTGCCAGCAGCCCCGGGACTAGCGGGGGGGCTCGCCAAGAGACCCAGTACTTC
TRBV5-1	TRBJ2-7	.	.	CASSRDFAYEQYF	TGCGCCAGCAGCCGGGACTTCGCCTACGAGCAGTACTTC
TRBV7-2	TRBJ2-1	few	.	CASSPHNEQFF	TGTGCCAGCAGCCCCCACAATGAGCAGTTCTTC
TRBV28	TRBJ2-7	many	.	CASGNGNF	TGTGCCAGCGGGAACGGAAACTTC
TRBV28	TRBJ1-2	.	TRBD1	CASRQGQVSYGYTF	TGTGCCAGCAGACAGGGGCAAGTGTCCTATGGCTACACCTTC
TRBV10-3	TRBJ2-5	few	TRBD1	CAIRGTGDPETQYF	TGTGCCATCAGGGGGACAGGGGACCCGGAGACCCAGTACTTC
TRBV7-9	TRBJ2-3	.	TRBD2	CASSLAGGPSTQYF	TGTGCCAGCAGCCTTGCGGGAGGGCCGAGTACGCAGTATTTT
TRBV7-8	TRBJ2-5	many	.	CASSTRPSREETQYF	TGTGCCAGCAGCACCCGGCCCAGTCGGGAAGAGACCCAGTACTTC
TRBV7-2	TRBJ2-2	few	.	CASSLVGATGELFF	TGTGCCAGCAGCTTAGTGGGGGCGACCGGGGAGCTGTTTTTT
TRBV7-2	TRBJ2-7	.	.	CASSTTGPHEQYF	TGTGCCAGCAGCACTACAGGGCCCCACGAGCAGTACTTC
TRBV7-2	TRBJ2-7	.	.	CASSPGRTASYEQYF	TGTGCCAGCAGCCCAGGTCGGACAGCCTCCTACGAGCAGTACTTC
TRBV6-6	TRBJ2-7	many	TRBD2	CASSYLTSGNGEQYF	TGTGCCAGCAGTTACTTGACTAGCGGGAATGGCGAGCAGTACTTC
TRBV12-3/TRBV12-4	TRBJ2-1	many	TRBD2	CASSWGGGESDEQFF	TGTGCCAGCAGCTGGGGGGGTGGTGAATCCGATGAGCAGTTCTTC
TRBV9	TRBJ2-3	.	.	CASSVVEGKDTQYF	TGTGCCAGCAGCGTCGTTGAAGGAAAAGATACGCAGTATTTT
TRBV20-1	TRBJ2-2	.	TRBD1	CSAKTGGTGELFF	TGCAGTGCGAAGACAGGGGGCACCGGGGAGCTGTTTTTT
TRBV12-3/TRBV12-4	TRBJ2-2	many	.	CASSSPETGELFF	TGTGCCAGCAGTTCGCCCGAAACCGGGGAGCTGTTTTTT
TRBV5-8	TRBJ2-5	many	TRBD1	CASSSRTGGLETQYF	TGTGCCAGCAGCTCCCGGACAGGGGGACTAGAGACCCAGTACTTC
TRBV5-4	TRBJ2-6	.	.	CASSGQTSSGANVLTF	TGTGCCAGCTCGGGACAGACTAGCTCTGGGGCCAACGTCCTGACTTTC
TRBV6-6	TRBJ2-5	many	.	CASTWGPETQYF	TGTGCCAGCACCTGGGGTCCAGAGACCCAGTACTTC
TRBV6-5	TRBJ2-5	.	.	CASRSQGLIQETQYF	TGTGCCAGCAGGTCTCAAGGGCTGATCCAAGAGACCCAGTACTTC
TRBV12-3/TRBV12-4	TRBJ1-1	.	TRBD1	CASRLQGAWTEAFF	TGTGCCAGCAGATTACAGGGGGCTTGGACTGAAGCTTTCTTT
TRBV6-2/TRBV6-3	TRBJ2-7	few	TRBD1	CASTWGQVYEQYF	TGTGCCAGCACTTGGGGACAGGTCTACGAGCAGTACTTC
TRBV7-3	TRBJ2-7	few	.	CASSLRDRDEQYF	TGTGCCAGCAGCTTAAGGGACCGAGACGAGCAGTACTTC
TRBV6-1	TRBJ1-6	.	.	CASSENHNSPLHF	TGTGCCAGCAGTGAAAACCATAATTCACCCCTCCACTTT
TRBV7-3	TRBJ1-6	many	.	CASSLGSTEAPLHF	TGTGCCAGCAGCTTGGGGTCCACAGAGGCACCCCTCCACTTT
TRBV12-3/TRBV12-4	TRBJ2-5	.	TRBD1	CASTLGTAKETQYF	TGTGCCAGCACGCTCGGGACAGCAAAAGAGACCCAGTACTTC